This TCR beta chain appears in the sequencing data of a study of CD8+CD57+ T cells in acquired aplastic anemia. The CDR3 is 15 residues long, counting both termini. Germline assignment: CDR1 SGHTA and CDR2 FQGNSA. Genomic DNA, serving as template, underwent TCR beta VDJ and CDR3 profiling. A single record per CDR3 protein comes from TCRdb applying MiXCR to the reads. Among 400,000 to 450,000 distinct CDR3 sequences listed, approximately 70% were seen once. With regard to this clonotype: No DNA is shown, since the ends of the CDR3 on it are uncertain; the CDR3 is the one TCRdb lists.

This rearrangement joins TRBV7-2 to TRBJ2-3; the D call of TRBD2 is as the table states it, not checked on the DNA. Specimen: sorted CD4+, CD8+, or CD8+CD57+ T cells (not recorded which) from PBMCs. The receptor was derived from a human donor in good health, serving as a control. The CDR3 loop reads CASRLERGSSTSGYF.